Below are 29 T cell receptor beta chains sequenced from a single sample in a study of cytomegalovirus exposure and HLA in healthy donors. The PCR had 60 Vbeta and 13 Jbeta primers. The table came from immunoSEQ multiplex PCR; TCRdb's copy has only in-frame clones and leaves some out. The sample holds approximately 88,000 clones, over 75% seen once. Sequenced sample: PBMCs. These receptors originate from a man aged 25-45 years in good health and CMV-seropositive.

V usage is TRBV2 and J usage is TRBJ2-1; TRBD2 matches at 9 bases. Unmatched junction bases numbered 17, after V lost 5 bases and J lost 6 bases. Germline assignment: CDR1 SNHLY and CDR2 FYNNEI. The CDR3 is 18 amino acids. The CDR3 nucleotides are TGTGCCAGCAGTCTCATGCGGGAGGGAGCTAGTTTGAGCAATGAGCAGTTCTTC. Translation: CASSLMREGASLSNEQFF.

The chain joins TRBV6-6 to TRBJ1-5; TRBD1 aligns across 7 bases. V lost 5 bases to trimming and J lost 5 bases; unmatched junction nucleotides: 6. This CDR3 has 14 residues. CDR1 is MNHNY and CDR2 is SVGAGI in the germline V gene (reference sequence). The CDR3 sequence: CASSPTGTHQPQHF. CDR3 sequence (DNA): TGTGCCAGCAGTCCGACAGGGACCCATCAGCCCCAGCATTTT.

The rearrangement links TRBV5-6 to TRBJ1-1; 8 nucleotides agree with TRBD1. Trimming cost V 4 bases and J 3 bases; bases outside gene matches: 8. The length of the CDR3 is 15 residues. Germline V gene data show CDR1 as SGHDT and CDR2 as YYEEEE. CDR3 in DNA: TGTGCCAGCAGCGGATCACAGGGGGATCACACTGAAGCTTTCTTT. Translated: CASSGSQGDHTEAFF. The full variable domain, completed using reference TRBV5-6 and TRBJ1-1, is DAGVTQSPTHLIKTRGQQVTLRCSPKSGHDTVSWYQQALGQGPQFIFQYYEEEERQRGNFPDRFSGHQFPNYSSELNVNALLLGDSALYLCASSGSQGDHTEAFFGQGTRLTVV.

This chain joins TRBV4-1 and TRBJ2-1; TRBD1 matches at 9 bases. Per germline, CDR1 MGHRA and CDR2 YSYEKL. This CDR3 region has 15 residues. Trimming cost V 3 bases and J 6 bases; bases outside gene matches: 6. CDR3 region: CASSQTRDRANEQFF. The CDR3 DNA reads TGCGCCAGCAGCCAGACGCGGGACAGGGCCAATGAGCAGTTCTTC.

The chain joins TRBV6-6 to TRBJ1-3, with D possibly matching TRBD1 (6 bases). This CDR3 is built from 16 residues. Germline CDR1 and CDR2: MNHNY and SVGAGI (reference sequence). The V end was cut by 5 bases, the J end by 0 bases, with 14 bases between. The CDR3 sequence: CASSPLTGFSGNTIYF. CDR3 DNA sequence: TGTGCCAGCAGTCCCTTGACAGGTTTCTCTGGAAACACCATATATTTT.

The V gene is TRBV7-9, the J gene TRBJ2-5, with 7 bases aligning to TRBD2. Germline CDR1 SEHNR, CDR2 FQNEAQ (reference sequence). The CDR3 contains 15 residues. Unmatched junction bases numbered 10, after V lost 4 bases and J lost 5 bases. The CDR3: CASSSLAGAPETQYF. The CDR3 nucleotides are TGTGCCAGCAGCTCCCTGGCGGGAGCGCCGGAGACCCAGTACTTC.

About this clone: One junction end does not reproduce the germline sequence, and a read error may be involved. The CDR3 loop reads CASSLGLGTTDTQYF. CDR3 DNA: TGTGCCAGCAGCTTAGGGCTCGGCACCACAGACACGCAGTATTTT. V is TRBV7-6 and J is TRBJ2-3; D is uncertain. Germline V gene lookup returns CDR1 SGHVS and CDR2 FNYEAQ. CDR3 length equals 15 residues.

The CDR3 DNA sequence: TGTGCCATCAGTGAGTCGGGTCCGAAAGGACTTTTCCAGCCCCAGCATTTT. Its translation is CAISESGPKGLFQPQHF. The chain links TRBV10-3 to TRBJ1-5, with no clear D. V lost 0 bases, J lost 7 bases, and 19 bases lay in between. CDR1 is ENHRY, CDR2 SYGVKD, per germline. CDR3 length: 17 amino acids.

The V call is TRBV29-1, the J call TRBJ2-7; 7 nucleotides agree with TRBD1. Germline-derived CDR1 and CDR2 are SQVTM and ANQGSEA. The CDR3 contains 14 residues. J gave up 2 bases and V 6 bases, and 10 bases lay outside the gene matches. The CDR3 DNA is TGCAGCGTCGACACTGGGACAGACACCTACGAGCAGTACTTC. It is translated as CSVDTGTDTYEQYF.

CDR3 region: CASCQGLYNSPLHF. The CDR3 DNA is TGTGCCAGCTGCCAAGGACTGTATAATTCACCCCTCCACTTT. J is TRBJ1-6 and V is TRBV6-5; no clear D gene. The CDR3 consists of 14 residues. Per the germline V gene, CDR1 is MNHEY and CDR2 is SVGAGI. The V end was cut by 8 bases, the J end by 4 bases, with 12 bases between.

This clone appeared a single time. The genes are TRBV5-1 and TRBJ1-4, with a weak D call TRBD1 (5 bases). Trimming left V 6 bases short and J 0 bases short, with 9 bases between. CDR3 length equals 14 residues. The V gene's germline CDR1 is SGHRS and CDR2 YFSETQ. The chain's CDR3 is CASKRGPTNEKLFF. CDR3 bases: TGCGCCAGCAAGCGGGGACCAACTAATGAAAAACTGTTTTTT.

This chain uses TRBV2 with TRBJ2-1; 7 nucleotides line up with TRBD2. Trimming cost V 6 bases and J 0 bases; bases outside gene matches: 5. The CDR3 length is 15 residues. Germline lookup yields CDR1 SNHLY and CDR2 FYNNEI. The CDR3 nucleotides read TGTGCCAGCAGGGGGGGGAGCGGCTCCTACAATGAGCAGTTCTTC. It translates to CASRGGSGSYNEQFF.

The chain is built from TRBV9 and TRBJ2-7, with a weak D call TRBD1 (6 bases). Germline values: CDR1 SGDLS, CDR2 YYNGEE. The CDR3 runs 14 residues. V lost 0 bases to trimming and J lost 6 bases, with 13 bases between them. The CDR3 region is CASSVGGQFGEQYF. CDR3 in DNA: TGTGCCAGCAGCGTAGGGGGACAATTCGGCGAGCAGTACTTC. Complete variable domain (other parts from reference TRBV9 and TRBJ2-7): DSGVTQTPKHLITATGQRVTLRCSPRSGDLSVYWYQQSLDQGLQFLIQYYNGEERAKGNILERFSAQQFPDLHSELNLSSLELGDSALYFCASSVGGQFGEQYFGPGTRLTVT.

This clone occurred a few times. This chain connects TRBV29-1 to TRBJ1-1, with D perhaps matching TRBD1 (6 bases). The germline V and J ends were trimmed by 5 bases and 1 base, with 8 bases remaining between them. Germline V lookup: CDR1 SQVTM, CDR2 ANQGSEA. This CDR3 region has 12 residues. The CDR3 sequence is CSVIGGNTEAFF. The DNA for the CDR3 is TGCAGCGTTATAGGGGGGAACACTGAAGCTTTCTTT. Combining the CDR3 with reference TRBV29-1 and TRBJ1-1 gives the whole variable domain SAVISQKPSRDICQRGTSLTIQCQVDSQVTMMFWYRQQPGQSLTLIATANQGSEATYESGFVIDKFPISRPNLTFSTLTVSNMSPEDSSIYLCSVIGGNTEAFFGQGTRLTVV.

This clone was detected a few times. CDR3 DNA: TGCGCCAGCAGCCTCTTACGGACAGCGAATCAGCCCCAGCATTTT. It translates to CASSLLRTANQPQHF. V gene TRBV4-1 combines with J gene TRBJ1-5, with D possibly being TRBD1 (6 bases). The V end lost 4 bases, the J end lost 4 bases, and 14 bases lay between the germline ends. CDR3 length: 15 amino acids. Germline assignment: CDR1 MGHRA and CDR2 YSYEKL.

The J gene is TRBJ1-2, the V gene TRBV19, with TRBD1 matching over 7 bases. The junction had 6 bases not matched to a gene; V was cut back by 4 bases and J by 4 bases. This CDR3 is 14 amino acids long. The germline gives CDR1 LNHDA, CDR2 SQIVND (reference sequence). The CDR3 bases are TGTGCCAGTAGTACAGGGGGACACCCCTATGGCTACACCTTC. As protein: CASSTGGHPYGYTF.

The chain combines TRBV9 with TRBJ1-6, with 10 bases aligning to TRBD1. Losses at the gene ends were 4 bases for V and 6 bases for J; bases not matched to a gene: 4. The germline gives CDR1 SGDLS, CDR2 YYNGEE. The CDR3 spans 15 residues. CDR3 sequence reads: CASSSGQGRNSPLHF. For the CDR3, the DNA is TGTGCCAGCAGCTCGGGACAGGGGCGTAATTCACCCCTCCACTTT.

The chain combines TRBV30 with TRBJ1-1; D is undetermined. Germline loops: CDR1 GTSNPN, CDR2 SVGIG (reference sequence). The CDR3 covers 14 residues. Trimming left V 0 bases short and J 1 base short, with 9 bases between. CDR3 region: CAWSVLPGNTEAFF. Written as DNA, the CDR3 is TGTGCCTGGAGTGTACTTCCGGGGAACACTGAAGCTTTCTTT.

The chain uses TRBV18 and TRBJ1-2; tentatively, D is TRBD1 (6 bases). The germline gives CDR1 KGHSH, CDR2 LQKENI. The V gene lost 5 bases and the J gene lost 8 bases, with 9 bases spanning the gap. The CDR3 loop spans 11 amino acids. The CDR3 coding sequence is TGTGCCAGCTCAAACAGGGAAGGCTACACCTTC. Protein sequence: CASSNREGYTF. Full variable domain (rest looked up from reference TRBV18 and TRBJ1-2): NAGVMQNPRHLVRRRGQEARLRCSPMKGHSHVYWYRQLPEEGLKFMVYLQKENIIDESGMPKERFSAEFPKEGPSILRIQQVVRGDSAAYFCASSNREGYTFGSGTRLTVV.

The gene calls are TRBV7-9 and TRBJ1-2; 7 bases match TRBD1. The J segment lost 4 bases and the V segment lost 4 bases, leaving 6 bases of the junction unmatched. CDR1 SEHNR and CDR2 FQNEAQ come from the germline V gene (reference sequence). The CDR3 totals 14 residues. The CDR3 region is CASSSLDRFYGYTF. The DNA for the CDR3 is TGTGCCAGCAGCTCCTTGGACAGGTTCTATGGCTACACCTTC.

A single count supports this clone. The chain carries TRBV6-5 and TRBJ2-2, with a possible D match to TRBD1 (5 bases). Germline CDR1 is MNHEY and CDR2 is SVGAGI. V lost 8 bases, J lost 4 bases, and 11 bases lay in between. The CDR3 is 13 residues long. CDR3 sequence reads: CASATDLTGELFF. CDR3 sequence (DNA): TGTGCCAGCGCGACAGACCTCACCGGGGAGCTGTTTTTT.

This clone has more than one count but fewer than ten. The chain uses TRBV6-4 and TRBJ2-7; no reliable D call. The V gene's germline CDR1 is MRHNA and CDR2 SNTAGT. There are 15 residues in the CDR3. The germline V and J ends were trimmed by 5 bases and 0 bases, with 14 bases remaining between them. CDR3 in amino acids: CASSILSFSSYEQYV. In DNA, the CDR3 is TGTGCCAGCAGTATACTATCGTTTAGCTCCTACGAGCAGTACGTC.

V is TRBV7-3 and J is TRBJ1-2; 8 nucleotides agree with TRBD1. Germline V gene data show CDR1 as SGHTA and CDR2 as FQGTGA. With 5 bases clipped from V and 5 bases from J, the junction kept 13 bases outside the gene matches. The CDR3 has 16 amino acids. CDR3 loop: CASSPQGNRGEYGYTF. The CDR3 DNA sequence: TGTGCCAGCAGCCCCCAAGGAAACAGGGGGGAATATGGCTACACCTTC.

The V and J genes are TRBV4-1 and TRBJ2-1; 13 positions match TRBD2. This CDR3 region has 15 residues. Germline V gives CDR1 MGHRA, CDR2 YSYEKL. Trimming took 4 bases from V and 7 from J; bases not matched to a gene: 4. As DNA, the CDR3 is TGCGCCAGCAGCCCAGGACTAGCGGGAGAGAATGAGCAGTTCTTC. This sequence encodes CASSPGLAGENEQFF.

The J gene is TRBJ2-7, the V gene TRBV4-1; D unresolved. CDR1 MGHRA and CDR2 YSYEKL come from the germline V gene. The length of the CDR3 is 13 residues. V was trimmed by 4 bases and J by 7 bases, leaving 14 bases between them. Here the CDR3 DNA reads TGCGCCAGCAGCCCAGATCGTGAGTGGGAGCAGTACTTC. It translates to CASSPDREWEQYF.

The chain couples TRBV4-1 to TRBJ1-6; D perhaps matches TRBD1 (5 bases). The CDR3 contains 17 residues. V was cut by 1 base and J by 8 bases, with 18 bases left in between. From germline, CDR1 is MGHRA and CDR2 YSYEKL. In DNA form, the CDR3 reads TGCGCCAGCAGCCAAGGGCCTTGGGGCCGGGTGGATTCACCCCTCCACTTT. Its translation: CASSQGPWGRVDSPLHF.

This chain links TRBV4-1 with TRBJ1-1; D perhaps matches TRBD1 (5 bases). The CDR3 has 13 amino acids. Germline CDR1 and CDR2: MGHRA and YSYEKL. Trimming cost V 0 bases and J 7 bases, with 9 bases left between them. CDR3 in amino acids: CASSQDTGGEAFF. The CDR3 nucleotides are TGCGCCAGCAGCCAAGACACGGGGGGTGAAGCTTTCTTT.

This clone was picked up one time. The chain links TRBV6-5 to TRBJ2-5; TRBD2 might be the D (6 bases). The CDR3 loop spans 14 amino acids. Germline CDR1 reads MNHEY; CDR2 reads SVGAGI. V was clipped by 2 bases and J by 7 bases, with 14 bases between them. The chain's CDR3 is CASSYTSQLGTQYF. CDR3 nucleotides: TGTGCCAGCAGTTACACTAGCCAGTTGGGGACCCAGTACTTC.

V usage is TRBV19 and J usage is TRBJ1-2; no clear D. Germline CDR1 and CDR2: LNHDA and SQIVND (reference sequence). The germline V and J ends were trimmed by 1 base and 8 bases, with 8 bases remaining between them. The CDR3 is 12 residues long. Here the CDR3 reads CASSIAGSGYTF. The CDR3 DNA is TGTGCCAGTAGTATAGCGGGGAGCGGCTACACCTTC.